This T cell receptor (beta chain) emerged from a study of T cells in Graves' hyperthyroidism and ophthalmopathy. Overall study context: Prior to any treatment, at the point of initial diagnosis, peripheral blood was collected. Study-wide findings and caveats: Separation of ophthalmopathy from stable hyperthyroidism was achieved by a 13 V-J model.

The CDR3 regions of TCR beta were amplified from RNA transcripts. The primer set for the first-round RT-PCR of the TCR CDR3 was HTBI. One entry per CDR3 protein, called by TCRdb with MiXCR from the multiplex PCR reads. There are hundreds of thousands of distinct CDR3 sequences in the sample; roughly 15% occur only once, and around 13% lies in the top ten. In its sample, this clonotype was seen many times. Its cognate antigen is unknown. The CDR3 contains 14 residues. The germline gives CDR1 SGHRS, CDR2 YFSETQ. V was shortened by 0 bases and J by 5 bases, with 9 bases between the two germline ends. Approximately 10 ml of fresh peripheral blood supplied the PBMCs.

This clonotype originated in a woman between 50 and 59 years old with Graves' ophthalmopathy. Sequenced input: blood. This sequence joins TRBV5-1 and TRBJ2-1; tentative D call: TRBD1 (6 bases). The CDR3 DNA is TGCGCCAGCAGCTTGGCCGAGGGGGACAATGAGCAGTTCTTC. This codes for CASSLAEGDNEQFF.